Listed below are T cell receptor beta chains from one sample, sequenced in a study of blood T cell repertoires in COVID-19. This table comes from immunoSEQ multiplex PCR, and its TCRdb copy is limited to in-frame clones, with some not included. This sample has 40,000 to 50,000 clones, with 90% found just once. The specimen sequenced was peripheral blood. These TCRs come from a man between 65 and 85 years old with active COVID-19. Each CDR3 is given with its conserved first and last residue. A D gene is named only where the DNA matches it firmly. Part of the rows lack a size; the others show once, few, many or a class for expanded clones.

J gene: TRBJ2-3; clone size: -; V gene: TRBV4-3; D gene: TRBD2; CDR3 protein: CASSQDRLAGGVTDTQYF; CDR3 DNA: TGCGCCAGCAGCCAAGATCGGCTAGCGGGGGGGGTCACAGATACGCAGTATTTT
J gene: TRBJ1-2; clone size: -; V gene: TRBV11-2; D gene: -; CDR3 protein: CASSARGRDNYGYTF; CDR3 DNA: TGTGCCAGCAGCGCCAGGGGACGAGATAACTATGGCTACACCTTC
J gene: TRBJ2-5; clone size: once; V gene: TRBV7-9; D gene: -; CDR3 protein: CASSSASQETQYF; CDR3 DNA: TGTGCCAGCAGCTCCGCGAGCCAAGAGACCCAGTACTTC
J gene: TRBJ2-3; clone size: once; V gene: TRBV7-8; D gene: -; CDR3 protein: CASSLRLAGAPGDTQYF; CDR3 DNA: TGTGCCAGCAGCCTCAGACTGGCGGGGGCCCCGGGGGATACGCAGTATTTT
J gene: TRBJ1-3; clone size: -; V gene: TRBV3-1/TRBV3-2; D gene: -; CDR3 protein: CASSRGGASGNTIYF; CDR3 DNA: TGTGCCAGCAGCAGGGGGGGGGCTTCTGGAAACACCATATATTTT
J gene: TRBJ2-5; clone size: -; V gene: TRBV7-8; D gene: -; CDR3 protein: CASSLASRQETQYF; CDR3 DNA: TGTGCCAGCAGCTTAGCGAGCCGCCAAGAGACCCAGTACTTC
J gene: TRBJ1-1; clone size: -; V gene: TRBV19; D gene: -; CDR3 protein: CASSRGLGTEAFF; CDR3 DNA: TGTGCCAGTAGTCGGGGTCTGGGCACTGAAGCTTTCTTT
J gene: TRBJ2-5; clone size: -; V gene: TRBV5-1; D gene: -; CDR3 protein: CASSPIQGTQETQYF; CDR3 DNA: TGCGCCAGCAGCCCCATCCAGGGGACCCAAGAGACCCAGTACTTC
J gene: TRBJ2-5; clone size: -; V gene: TRBV29-1; D gene: -; CDR3 protein: CSVEQAQETQYF; CDR3 DNA: TGCAGCGTTGAACAGGCCCAAGAGACCCAGTACTTC
J gene: TRBJ2-1; clone size: once; V gene: TRBV2; D gene: TRBD2; CDR3 protein: CASKIASGRGNEQFF; CDR3 DNA: TGTGCCAGCAAGATCGCTAGCGGGAGGGGGAATGAGCAGTTCTTC
J gene: TRBJ2-4; clone size: -; V gene: TRBV3-1/TRBV3-2; D gene: TRBD1; CDR3 protein: CASSPRTGDGAKNIQYF; CDR3 DNA: TGTGCCAGCAGCCCCAGGACAGGGGATGGGGCCAAAAACATTCAGTACTTC
J gene: TRBJ2-1; clone size: few; V gene: TRBV6-2/TRBV6-3; D gene: TRBD2; CDR3 protein: CASSPLRTSGRGSYNEQFF; CDR3 DNA: TGTGCCAGCAGCCCCCTTCGGACTAGCGGGAGGGGCTCCTACAATGAGCAGTTCTTC
J gene: TRBJ2-7; clone size: few; V gene: TRBV6-2/TRBV6-3; D gene: -; CDR3 protein: CASSYPRRSLTYEQYF; CDR3 DNA: TGTGCCAGCAGTTACCCCCGGAGAAGTCTCACCTACGAGCAGTACTTC
J gene: TRBJ1-3; clone size: -; V gene: TRBV7-6; D gene: -; CDR3 protein: CASSVHPGGGNTIYF; CDR3 DNA: TGTGCCAGCAGCGTGCACCCGGGAGGGGGAAACACCATATATTTT
J gene: TRBJ2-3; clone size: -; V gene: TRBV21-1; D gene: -; CDR3 protein: CASSKSGLAGGPKDTQYF; CDR3 DNA: TGTGCCAGCAGCAAAAGTGGACTAGCGGGAGGGCCTAAAGATACGCAGTATTTT
J gene: TRBJ2-2; clone size: once; V gene: TRBV19; D gene: TRBD2; CDR3 protein: CASTVAGGRNTGELFF; CDR3 DNA: TGTGCCAGTACTGTAGCGGGGGGTCGGAACACCGGGGAGCTGTTTTTT
J gene: TRBJ2-1; clone size: -; V gene: TRBV24-1; D gene: TRBD2; CDR3 protein: CATSDIAGGYNEQFF; CDR3 DNA: TGTGCCACCAGTGATATAGCGGGGGGGTACAATGAGCAGTTCTTC
J gene: TRBJ2-7; clone size: -; V gene: TRBV7-6; D gene: -; CDR3 protein: CASSWTPQGSYEQYF; CDR3 DNA: TGTGCCAGCAGCTGGACCCCACAGGGTTCCTACGAGCAGTACTTC
J gene: TRBJ1-2; clone size: -; V gene: TRBV28; D gene: -; CDR3 protein: CASSSDYGYTF; CDR3 DNA: TGTGCCAGCAGTTCGGACTATGGCTACACCTTC
J gene: TRBJ1-2; clone size: once; V gene: TRBV6-5; D gene: -; CDR3 protein: CASGATNYGYTF; CDR3 DNA: TGTGCCAGCGGGGCAACAAACTATGGCTACACCTTC
J gene: TRBJ1-5; clone size: -; V gene: TRBV7-2; D gene: -; CDR3 protein: CASSFLGGDQPQHF; CDR3 DNA: TGTGCCAGCAGCTTTCTTGGGGGGGATCAGCCCCAGCATTTT
J gene: TRBJ1-2; clone size: once; V gene: TRBV27; D gene: -; CDR3 protein: CASSFGPGLSGYTF; CDR3 DNA: TGTGCCAGCAGTTTTGGCCCTGGTTTAAGTGGCTACACCTTC
J gene: TRBJ2-2; clone size: -; V gene: TRBV27; D gene: TRBD1; CDR3 protein: CASSSTGQGVPGELFF; CDR3 DNA: TGTGCCAGCAGCTCAACGGGACAGGGGGTCCCCGGGGAGCTGTTTTTT
J gene: TRBJ1-5; clone size: -; V gene: TRBV19; D gene: -; CDR3 protein: CASSIREGGPQHF; CDR3 DNA: TGTGCCAGTAGTATAAGGGAGGGGGGGCCCCAGCATTTT
J gene: TRBJ1-2; clone size: -; V gene: TRBV2; D gene: TRBD1; CDR3 protein: CASRTGAYGYTF; CDR3 DNA: TGTGCCAGCAGGACAGGGGCGTATGGCTACACCTTC
J gene: TRBJ1-5; clone size: -; V gene: TRBV19; D gene: -; CDR3 protein: CASSIDRERSNQPQHF; CDR3 DNA: TGTGCCAGTAGTATAGATCGGGAGAGGAGCAATCAGCCCCAGCATTTT
J gene: TRBJ2-5; clone size: few; V gene: TRBV4-1; D gene: TRBD1; CDR3 protein: CASSQGGTGGLTETQYF; CDR3 DNA: TGCGCCAGCAGCCAAGGGGGGACAGGGGGATTGACGGAGACCCAGTACTTC
J gene: TRBJ2-1; clone size: -; V gene: TRBV4-3; D gene: TRBD2; CDR3 protein: CASSQTGTSGRRSSYNEQFF; CDR3 DNA: TGCGCCAGCAGCCAGACCGGGACTAGCGGGAGGAGGAGCTCCTACAATGAGCAGTTCTTC
J gene: TRBJ1-2; clone size: once; V gene: TRBV5-8; D gene: -; CDR3 protein: CASSLRTVYGYTF; CDR3 DNA: TGTGCCAGCAGCTTGAGGACAGTCTATGGCTACACCTTC
J gene: TRBJ2-1; clone size: -; V gene: TRBV9; D gene: TRBD2; CDR3 protein: CASSGSGGANNEQFF; CDR3 DNA: TGTGCCAGCAGCGGTAGCGGGGGGGCCAACAATGAGCAGTTCTTC
J gene: TRBJ2-5; clone size: -; V gene: TRBV27; D gene: -; CDR3 protein: CASSLKGRGETQYF; CDR3 DNA: TGTGCCAGCAGTTTAAAGGGCAGGGGAGAGACCCAGTACTTC
J gene: TRBJ2-1; clone size: -; V gene: TRBV7-8; D gene: TRBD1; CDR3 protein: CASWQGAPDEQFF; CDR3 DNA: TGTGCCAGCTGGCAGGGGGCGCCGGATGAGCAGTTCTTC
J gene: TRBJ1-5; clone size: medium-sized; V gene: TRBV4-2; D gene: -; CDR3 protein: CASSQELAVRNQPQHF; CDR3 DNA: TGTGCCAGCAGCCAAGAGTTGGCAGTACGAAATCAGCCCCAGCATTTT
J gene: TRBJ2-5; clone size: -; V gene: TRBV5-4; D gene: TRBD1; CDR3 protein: CASSLGGTGKETQYF; CDR3 DNA: TGTGCCAGCAGCTTGGGGGGGACAGGGAAAGAGACCCAGTACTTC
J gene: TRBJ2-5; clone size: once; V gene: TRBV4-3; D gene: -; CDR3 protein: CASSPRGGKGETQYF; CDR3 DNA: TGCGCCAGCAGCCCCCGCGGCGGGAAGGGGGAGACCCAGTACTTC
J gene: TRBJ2-1; clone size: -; V gene: TRBV7-9; D gene: TRBD2; CDR3 protein: CASSLRDYPYNEQFF; CDR3 DNA: TGTGCCAGCAGCTTACGGGACTATCCCTACAATGAGCAGTTCTTC
J gene: TRBJ2-2; clone size: -; V gene: TRBV7-6; D gene: -; CDR3 protein: CASSLIAAGEWGNTGELFF; CDR3 DNA: TGTGCCAGCAGCTTAATAGCGGCAGGAGAATGGGGGAACACCGGGGAGCTGTTTTTT
J gene: TRBJ2-5; clone size: -; V gene: TRBV7-2; D gene: -; CDR3 protein: CASSSPRRLQETQYF; CDR3 DNA: TGTGCCAGCAGCTCCCCCAGGAGGCTCCAAGAGACCCAGTACTTC
J gene: TRBJ2-5; clone size: -; V gene: TRBV2; D gene: TRBD2; CDR3 protein: CASSEQRGRQETQYF; CDR3 DNA: TGTGCCAGCAGTGAACAGCGGGGGAGACAAGAGACCCAGTACTTC
J gene: TRBJ2-1; clone size: -; V gene: TRBV4-1; D gene: -; CDR3 protein: CASSQELRGSYNEQFF; CDR3 DNA: TGCGCCAGCAGCCAAGAACTCCGGGGGTCCTACAATGAGCAGTTCTTC
J gene: TRBJ2-7; clone size: -; V gene: TRBV7-9; D gene: TRBD1; CDR3 protein: CASSSGDRVPGFGYEQYF; CDR3 DNA: TGTGCCAGCAGCTCTGGGGACAGGGTACCAGGCTTCGGGTACGAGCAGTACTTC
J gene: TRBJ1-4; clone size: once; V gene: TRBV18; D gene: -; CDR3 protein: CASSPLAGTVEKLFF; CDR3 DNA: TGTGCCAGCTCACCATTAGCAGGGACTGTTGAAAAACTGTTTTTT
J gene: TRBJ2-7; clone size: -; V gene: TRBV27; D gene: TRBD1; CDR3 protein: CASSPTTGLVVQYF; CDR3 DNA: TGTGCCAGCAGTCCAACGACAGGGTTAGTTGTCCAGTACTTC
J gene: TRBJ2-2; clone size: -; V gene: TRBV7-7; D gene: -; CDR3 protein: CASSSGLSNTGELFF; CDR3 DNA: TGTGCTAGCAGCTCGGGACTTTCGAACACCGGGGAGCTGTTTTTT
J gene: TRBJ2-2; clone size: -; V gene: TRBV2; D gene: TRBD1; CDR3 protein: CASREDRANTGELFF; CDR3 DNA: TGTGCCAGCAGGGAGGACAGGGCGAACACCGGGGAGCTGTTTTTT
J gene: TRBJ1-6; clone size: -; V gene: TRBV30; D gene: -; CDR3 protein: CACLNQGRNSPLHF; CDR3 DNA: TGTGCCTGCTTAAACCAGGGCCGGAATTCACCCCTCCACTTT